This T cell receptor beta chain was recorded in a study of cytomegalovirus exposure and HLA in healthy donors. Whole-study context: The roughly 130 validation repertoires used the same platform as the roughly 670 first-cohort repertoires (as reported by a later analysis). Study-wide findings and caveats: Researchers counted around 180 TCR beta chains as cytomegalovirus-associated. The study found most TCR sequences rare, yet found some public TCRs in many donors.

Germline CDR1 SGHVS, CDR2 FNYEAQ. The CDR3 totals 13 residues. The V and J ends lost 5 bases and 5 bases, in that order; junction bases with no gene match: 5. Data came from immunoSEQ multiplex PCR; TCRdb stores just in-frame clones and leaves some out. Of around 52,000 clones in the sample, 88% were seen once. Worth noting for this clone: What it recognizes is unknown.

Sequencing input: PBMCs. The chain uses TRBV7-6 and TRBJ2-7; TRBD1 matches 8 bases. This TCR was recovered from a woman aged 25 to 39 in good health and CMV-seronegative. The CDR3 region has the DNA TGTGCCAGCAGCCCCCGGACAGGGAACGAGCAGTACTTC. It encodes CASSPRTGNEQYF. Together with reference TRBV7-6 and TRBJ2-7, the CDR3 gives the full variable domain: GAGVSQSPRYKVTKRGQDVALRCDPISGHVSLYWYRQALGQGPEFLTYFNYEAQQDKSGLPNDRFSAERPEGSISTLTIQRTEQRDSAMYRCASSPRTGNEQYFGPGTRLTVT.